The 4 T cell receptor beta chains below all came from one sample that was sequenced in a study of PD-1 blockade in classical Hodgkin lymphoma. The sample's time point: newly diagnosed, previously untreated cHL patient sample. Libraries were prepared by immunoSEQ multiplex PCR; TCRdb keeps only in-frame clonotypes and omits some of them. Of tens of thousands of clones listed, roughly 92% are singletons. Input material: peripheral blood mononuclear cells (PBMCs). These receptors all come from a human donor with classical Hodgkin lymphoma.

The V gene is TRBV19, the J gene TRBJ2-7; a weak D match, TRBD1 (5 bases). Germline V gene sequence: CDR1 LNHDA, CDR2 SQIVND (reference sequence). With 6 bases removed from V and 7 bases from J, the gap between germline ends came to 16 bases. The CDR3 runs to 13 residues. The CDR3 DNA follows: TGTGCCAGTAGAGGCAGGGCCCTAGGAGAGCAGTACTTC. This sequence encodes CASRGRALGEQYF.

J is TRBJ1-1 and V is TRBV28; D may be TRBD1 (5 bases). Germline loops: CDR1 MDHEN, CDR2 SYDVKM. The V and J ends lost 7 bases and 11 bases respectively, with 14 bases between them. The CDR3 is 11 amino acids. CDR3 amino acids: CASIDSLRAFF. For the CDR3, the DNA is TGTGCCAGCATCGACAGTTTGAGGGCTTTCTTT.

The V call is TRBV19, the J call TRBJ1-2, with 10 bases that match TRBD1. Germline CDR1 reads LNHDA; CDR2 reads SQIVND (reference sequence). This CDR3 contains 14 residues. V trimming: 6 bases; J trimming: 3 bases; junction bases outside the gene matches: 4. This CDR3 reads CASRRTGGDYGYTF. In nucleotides, the CDR3 is TGTGCCAGTAGGCGGACAGGGGGAGACTATGGCTACACCTTC.

The V gene is TRBV19, the J gene TRBJ2-7; maybe TRBD1 (7 bases). CDR1 is LNHDA and CDR2 is SQIVND in the germline V gene (reference sequence). The CDR3 is 13 residues long. V was pared by 5 bases and J by 5 bases, with 13 bases between. The DNA of the CDR3 is TGTGCCAGTAGTCCAGGGGGGAGGAACGAGCAGTACTTC. Its translation is CASSPGGRNEQYF.